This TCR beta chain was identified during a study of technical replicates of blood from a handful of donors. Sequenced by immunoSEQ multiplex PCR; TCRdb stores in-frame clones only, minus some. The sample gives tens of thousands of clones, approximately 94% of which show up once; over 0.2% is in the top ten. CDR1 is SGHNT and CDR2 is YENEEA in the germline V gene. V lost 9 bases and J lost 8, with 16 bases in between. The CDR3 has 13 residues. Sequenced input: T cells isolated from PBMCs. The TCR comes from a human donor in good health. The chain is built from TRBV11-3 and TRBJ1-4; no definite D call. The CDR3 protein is CARSRVSREKLFF. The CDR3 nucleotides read TGTGCCAGGTCGAGGGTATCTAGAGAAAAACTGTTTTTT.